What follows are 23 T cell receptor beta chains derived from one specimen sequenced in a study of Ad26.COV2.S vaccination and SARS-CoV-2 variants. This table comes from immunoSEQ multiplex PCR, and its TCRdb copy is limited to in-frame clones, with some not included. The top ten hold 13% of the sample, which has some 480,000 clones, approximately 90% seen once. Treatment defined: about 20 received Ad26.COV2.S at low or high dose, single or two shots; roughly five received placebo; per-sample allocation not given. Samples were taken on day 63 after the first vaccine or placebo injection. The specimen was peripheral blood, collected in a trial of Ad26.COV2.S vaccine versus placebo. The receptor source for this set is a person between 18 and 59 years old who received the Ad26.COV2.S COVID-19 vaccine or a placebo.

This chain joins TRBV7-8 and TRBJ2-3, with D uncertain. The CDR3 length is 13 residues. V was pared by 5 bases and J by 0 bases, with 6 bases between. Germline V lookup: CDR1 SGHVS, CDR2 FQNEAQ. CDR3 DNA sequence: TGTGCCAGCAGCCGCGACAGCACAGATACGCAGTATTTT. Translation: CASSRDSTDTQYF.

The table lists this clone with a few counts. CDR3 sequence: CATSVAGPGELFF. CDR3 nucleotides: TGTGCCACCAGTGTGGCGGGCCCCGGGGAGCTGTTTTTT. This chain links TRBV24-1 with TRBJ2-2, with D perhaps matching TRBD2 (5 bases). Germline assignment: CDR1 KGHDR and CDR2 SFDVKD. V lost 5 bases and J lost 6, with 9 bases in between. This CDR3 contains 13 residues.

For this clone: The junction shows a germline mismatch at one end, possibly a read error. The chain links TRBV4-3 to TRBJ1-2; D gene ambiguous. The CDR3 is made up of 17 amino acids. Germline CDR1 reads LGHNA; CDR2 reads YSLEER. This CDR3 reads CASSQEIGSQAHYGYTF. In DNA, the CDR3 is TGCGCCAGCAGCCAAGAAATTGGGTCTCAGGCCCACTACGGCTACACCTTC.

The table lists this clone with a count of one. The same CDR3 can be traced to other DNA sequences in this sample. CDR3 DNA sequence: TGTGCCAGCACGGGGTACAATGAGCAGTTCTTC. It yields the protein CASTGYNEQFF. The chain has TRBV6-6 and TRBJ2-1; tentative D call: TRBD2 (5 bases). The CDR3 consists of 11 residues. Germline V CDR1 and CDR2: MNHNY, SVGAGI (reference sequence). Trimming left V 7 bases short and J 4 bases short, with 5 bases between.

This chain connects TRBV7-9 to TRBJ1-1, with a tentative D call TRBD1 (5 bases). CDR1 is SEHNR, CDR2 FQNEAQ, per germline (reference sequence). The CDR3 has 15 amino acids. V was clipped by 5 bases and J by 1 base, with 14 bases between them. This chain's CDR3 is CASSPLGRPNTEAFF. CDR3 sequence (DNA): TGTGCCAGCAGCCCACTGGGGCGACCGAACACTGAAGCTTTCTTT.

This chain connects TRBV28 to TRBJ2-1; D possibly corresponds to TRBD1 (6 bases). Germline CDR1 reads MDHEN; CDR2 reads SYDVKM. With 6 bases removed from V and 0 bases from J, the gap between germline ends came to 12 bases. The CDR3 is 15 residues long. This CDR3 is CASRTGPSSYNEQFF. CDR3 nucleotides: TGTGCCAGCAGGACAGGACCAAGCTCCTACAATGAGCAGTTCTTC.

This clone was seen once. This chain connects TRBV5-6 to TRBJ2-7; D is possibly TRBD1 or TRBD2 (6 bases each). This CDR3 is built from 16 residues. With 1 base removed from V and 5 bases from J, the gap between germline ends came to 19 bases. The V gene's germline CDR1 is SGHDT and CDR2 YYEEEE. The CDR3 DNA sequence: TGTGCCAGCAGCTTGATCGGTCGGCAGGGGACTGACGAGCAGTACTTC. Translating it yields CASSLIGRQGTDEQYF.

The genes are TRBV4-1 and TRBJ2-2; no definite D call. There are 14 residues in the CDR3. V lost 0 bases and J lost 6, with 8 bases in between. The germline gives CDR1 MGHRA, CDR2 YSYEKL. As DNA, the CDR3 is TGCGCCAGCAGCCAAGACGACCTAGCCGGGGAGCTGTTTTTT. It codes for CASSQDDLAGELFF.

This rearrangement joins TRBV19 to TRBJ1-5, with D tentatively TRBD1 (6 bases). V gave up 10 bases and J gave up 3 bases, with 22 bases separating them. In germline, CDR1 is LNHDA, CDR2 SQIVND (reference sequence). The CDR3 loop spans 16 amino acids. CDR3 sequence: CATSRGRSPSNQPQHF. CDR3 DNA: TGTGCCACCTCCAGGGGCCGTAGCCCCTCCAATCAGCCCCAGCATTTT.

The rearrangement uses TRBV4-2 and TRBJ1-6; TRBD1 aligns across 7 bases. V trimming: 0 bases; J trimming: 9 bases; junction bases outside the gene matches: 5. This CDR3 region has 15 residues. Per the germline V gene, CDR1 is LGHNA and CDR2 is YNFKEQ. DNA of the CDR3: TGTGCCAGCAGCCAAGAGGTGGGACAGCTTTCACCCCTCCACTTT. It is translated as CASSQEVGQLSPLHF.

This sequence joins TRBV29-1 and TRBJ2-7, with D possibly matching TRBD1 (5 bases). Germline V gene lookup returns CDR1 SQVTM and CDR2 ANQGSEA. Trimming took off 0 bases at V and 4 bases at J, with 10 bases between the two ends. There are 13 residues in the CDR3. The CDR3 region has the DNA TGCAGCGTTGAAGATCAAACAGGTTACGAGCAGTACTTC. Its protein product is CSVEDQTGYEQYF.

V gene TRBV6-5 combines with J gene TRBJ2-1; no clear D. This CDR3 has 14 amino acids. Germline loops: CDR1 MNHEY, CDR2 SVGAGI. V gave up 6 bases and J gave up 8 bases, with 17 bases separating them. CDR3 protein: CASSNSLGLDEQFF. In nucleotides, the CDR3 is TGTGCCAGCAGCAACAGCCTAGGTTTGGATGAGCAGTTCTTC.

The genes are TRBV12-3 or TRBV12-4 and TRBJ2-1, with no clear D. The CDR3 consists of 13 residues. V was cut by 2 bases and J by 6 bases, with 8 bases left in between. Written as DNA, the CDR3 is TGTGCCAGCAGTTTAATCGTTGCCAATGAGCAGTTCTTC. Translated: CASSLIVANEQFF.

The chain links TRBV9 to TRBJ2-3, with TRBD2 identical over 10 bases. The CDR3 consists of 15 residues. V gave up 3 bases and J gave up 1 base; unmatched junction bases: 2. Germline loops: CDR1 SGDLS, CDR2 YYNGEE. The CDR3 protein is CASSGLAGGTDTQYF. The DNA for the CDR3 is TGTGCCAGCAGCGGGCTAGCGGGAGGCACAGATACGCAGTATTTT. Using reference TRBV9 and TRBJ2-3 for the parts outside the CDR3, the full variable domain is DSGVTQTPKHLITATGQRVTLRCSPRSGDLSVYWYQQSLDQGLQFLIQYYNGEERAKGNILERFSAQQFPDLHSELNLSSLELGDSALYFCASSGLAGGTDTQYFGPGTRLTVL.

In its sample, this clone was seen once. V and J are TRBV7-3 and TRBJ2-3, with 9 nucleotides matching TRBD1. This CDR3 is built from 16 residues. In germline, CDR1 is SGHTA, CDR2 FQGTGA. With 5 bases clipped from V and 8 bases from J, the junction kept 14 bases outside the gene matches. CDR3 in amino acids: CASSATGGAGSVTQYF. The CDR3 bases are TGTGCCAGCAGCGCCACAGGGGGCGCAGGGTCAGTTACGCAGTATTTT.

This sequence joins TRBV24-1 and TRBJ1-5; TRBD1 aligns across 9 bases. The CDR3 spans 16 residues. Germline lookup yields CDR1 KGHDR and CDR2 SFDVKD. Germline trimming cut 4 bases from V and 2 bases from J; bases unmatched to any gene: 5. CDR3 sequence reads: CATSESGQGGNQPQHF. In DNA form, the CDR3 reads TGTGCCACCAGTGAATCGGGACAGGGAGGCAATCAGCCCCAGCATTTT.

The rearrangement uses TRBV9 and TRBJ2-7; D perhaps matches TRBD2 (7 bases). This CDR3 region has 15 residues. Deletions cut 2 bases from V and 2 bases from J, with 14 bases between. CDR1 and CDR2 (germline): SGDLS, YYNGEE. Written as DNA, the CDR3 is TGTGCCAGCAGCGTGGGGGGGCTAAGGACCTACGAGCAGTACTTC. It is translated as CASSVGGLRTYEQYF. The full variable domain, with the rest looked up from reference TRBV9 and TRBJ2-7, is DSGVTQTPKHLITATGQRVTLRCSPRSGDLSVYWYQQSLDQGLQFLIQYYNGEERAKGNILERFSAQQFPDLHSELNLSSLELGDSALYFCASSVGGLRTYEQYFGPGTRLTVT.

The J gene is TRBJ1-1, the V gene TRBV3-1 (or the pseudogene TRBV3-2); D ambiguous. This CDR3 comprises 11 residues. Looked up from germline, CDR1 is LGHDT and CDR2 is YNNKEL (reference sequence). V lost 1 base to trimming and J lost 9 bases, with 6 bases between them. The CDR3 is CASSQAGKAFF. The CDR3 DNA reads as TGTGCCAGCAGCCAAGCGGGGAAAGCTTTCTTT.

This clone was recorded only once. The rearrangement links TRBV28 to TRBJ2-3; 9 bases are a match to TRBD2. CDR1 is MDHEN, CDR2 SYDVKM, per germline. The CDR3 runs 16 residues. The trim removed 5 bases at V and 2 bases at J, leaving 8 bases unmatched. The chain's CDR3 is CASSDAGGPHTDTQYF. As DNA, the CDR3 is TGTGCCAGCAGTGACGCGGGAGGGCCCCACACAGATACGCAGTATTTT.

This clone has just one count. The J gene is TRBJ2-1, the V gene TRBV24-1, with D possibly TRBD1 on 6 matching bases. CDR3 length: 13 residues. CDR1 is KGHDR and CDR2 is SFDVKD in the germline V gene. The germline V and J ends were trimmed by 7 bases and 5 bases, with 11 bases remaining between them. CDR3 coding DNA: TGTGCCACCAGGGTTGGACAGAACAATGAGCAGTTCTTC. Translating gives CATRVGQNNEQFF.

The chain combines TRBV6-2 or TRBV6-3 with TRBJ2-3, with unresolved D. V lost 5 bases and J lost 0, with 12 bases in between. Germline V gene data show CDR1 as MNHEY and CDR2 as SVGEGT. The CDR3 covers 15 residues. DNA of the CDR3: TGTGCCAGCAGTCCGCAAGGCTACAGCACAGATACGCAGTATTTT. It yields the protein CASSPQGYSTDTQYF.

The chain carries TRBV19 and TRBJ1-5; a possible D gene is TRBD1 (6 bases). The germline V and J ends were trimmed by 7 bases and 4 bases, with 11 bases remaining between them. The CDR3 runs 13 residues. Per the germline V gene, CDR1 is LNHDA and CDR2 is SQIVND (reference sequence). The CDR3 nucleotides are TGTGCCAGTAATAGTGACAGGAATCAGCCCCAGCATTTT. Its translation: CASNSDRNQPQHF.

CDR3: CASSLGIAGGPPYEQYF. The CDR3 region has the DNA TGTGCCAGCAGCTTGGGGATAGCGGGAGGCCCCCCCTACGAGCAGTACTTC. This chain uses TRBV5-4 with TRBJ2-7; 10 bases agree with TRBD2. Germline V gene sequence: CDR1 SGHNT, CDR2 YYREEE (reference sequence). There are 17 residues in the CDR3. The junction had 8 bases not matched to a gene; V was cut back by 0 bases and J by 2 bases.